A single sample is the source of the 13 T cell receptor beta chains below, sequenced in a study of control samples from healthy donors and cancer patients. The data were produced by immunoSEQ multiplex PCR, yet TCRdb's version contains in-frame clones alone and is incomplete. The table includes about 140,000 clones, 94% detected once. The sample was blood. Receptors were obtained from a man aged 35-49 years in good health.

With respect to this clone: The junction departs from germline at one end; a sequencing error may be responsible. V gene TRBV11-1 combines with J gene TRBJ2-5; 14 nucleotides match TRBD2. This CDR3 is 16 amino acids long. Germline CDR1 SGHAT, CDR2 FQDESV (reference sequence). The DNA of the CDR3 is TGTGCCAGAAGCTTAGCGACTAGCGGGGGGGAAGAGACCCAGTACTTC. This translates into CARSLATSGGEETQYF.

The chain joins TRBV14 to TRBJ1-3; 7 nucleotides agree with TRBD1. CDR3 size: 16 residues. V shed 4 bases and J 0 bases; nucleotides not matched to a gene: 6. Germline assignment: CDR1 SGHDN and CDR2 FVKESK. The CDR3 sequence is CASSLGTVTSGNTIYF. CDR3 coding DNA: TGTGCCAGCAGCCTCGGGACAGTCACCTCTGGAAACACCATATATTTT.

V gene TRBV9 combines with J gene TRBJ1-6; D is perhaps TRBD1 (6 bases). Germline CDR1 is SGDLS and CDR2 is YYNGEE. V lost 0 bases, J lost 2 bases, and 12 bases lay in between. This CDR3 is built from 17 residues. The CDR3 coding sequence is TGTGCCAGCAGCGTAGGAAAGGCAGGGGCCTATAATTCACCCCTCCACTTT. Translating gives CASSVGKAGAYNSPLHF.

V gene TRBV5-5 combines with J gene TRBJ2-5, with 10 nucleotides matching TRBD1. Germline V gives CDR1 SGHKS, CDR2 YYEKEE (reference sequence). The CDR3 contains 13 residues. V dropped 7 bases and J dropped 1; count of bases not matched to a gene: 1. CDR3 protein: CASDRGPQETQYF. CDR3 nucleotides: TGTGCCAGCGACAGGGGGCCCCAAGAGACCCAGTACTTC.

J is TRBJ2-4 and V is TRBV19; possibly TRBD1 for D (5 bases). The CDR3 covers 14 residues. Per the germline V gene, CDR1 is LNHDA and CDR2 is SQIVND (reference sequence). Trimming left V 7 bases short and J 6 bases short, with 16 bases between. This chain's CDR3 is CASIILRQPNIQYF. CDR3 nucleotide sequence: TGTGCCAGTATAATCCTCAGACAGCCAAACATTCAGTACTTC. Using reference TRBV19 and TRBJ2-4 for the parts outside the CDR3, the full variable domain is DGGITQSPKYLFRKEGQNVTLSCEQNLNHDAMYWYRQDPGQGLRLIYYSQIVNDFQKGDIAEGYSVSREKKESFPLTVTSAQKNPTAFYLCASIILRQPNIQYFGAGTRLSVL.

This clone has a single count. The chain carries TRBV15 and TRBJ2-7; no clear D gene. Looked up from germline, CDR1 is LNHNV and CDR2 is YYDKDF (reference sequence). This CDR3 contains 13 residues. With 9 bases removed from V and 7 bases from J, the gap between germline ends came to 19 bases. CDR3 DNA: TGTGCCACGGCGGACGGGCGGAATTGGGAGCAGTACTTC. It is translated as CATADGRNWEQYF.

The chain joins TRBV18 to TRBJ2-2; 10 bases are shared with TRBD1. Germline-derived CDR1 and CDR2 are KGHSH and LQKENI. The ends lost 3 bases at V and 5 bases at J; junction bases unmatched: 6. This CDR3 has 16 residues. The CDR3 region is CASSPTGDRGTGELFF. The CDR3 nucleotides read TGTGCCAGCTCACCGACGGGGGACAGGGGAACCGGGGAGCTGTTTTTT.

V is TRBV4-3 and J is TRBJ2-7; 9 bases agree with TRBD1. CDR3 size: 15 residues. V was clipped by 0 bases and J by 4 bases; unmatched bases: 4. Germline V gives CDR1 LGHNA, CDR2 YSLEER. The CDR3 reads CASSQEGTGTYEQYF. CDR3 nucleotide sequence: TGCGCCAGCAGCCAAGAGGGGACAGGGACTTACGAGCAGTACTTC.

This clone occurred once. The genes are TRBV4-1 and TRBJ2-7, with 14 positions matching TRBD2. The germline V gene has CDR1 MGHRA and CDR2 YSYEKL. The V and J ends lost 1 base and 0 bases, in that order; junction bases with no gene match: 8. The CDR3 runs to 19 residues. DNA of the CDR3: TGCGCCAGCAGCCAAGCTCCGGGACTAGCGGGGGACAACTCCTACGAGCAGTACTTC. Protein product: CASSQAPGLAGDNSYEQYF.

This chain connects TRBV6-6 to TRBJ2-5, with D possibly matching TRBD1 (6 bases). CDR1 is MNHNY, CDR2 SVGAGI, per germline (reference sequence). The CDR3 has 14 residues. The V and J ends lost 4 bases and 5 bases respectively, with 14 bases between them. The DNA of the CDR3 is TGTGCCAGCAGTTTACAGGGAGAAATGGAGACCCAGTACTTC. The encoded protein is CASSLQGEMETQYF.

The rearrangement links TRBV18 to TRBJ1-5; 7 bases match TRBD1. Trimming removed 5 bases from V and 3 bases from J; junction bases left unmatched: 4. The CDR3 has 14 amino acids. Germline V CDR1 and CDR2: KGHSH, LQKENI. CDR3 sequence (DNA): TGTGCCAGCTCAACGACAGGGAACAATCAGCCCCAGCATTTT. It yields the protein CASSTTGNNQPQHF.

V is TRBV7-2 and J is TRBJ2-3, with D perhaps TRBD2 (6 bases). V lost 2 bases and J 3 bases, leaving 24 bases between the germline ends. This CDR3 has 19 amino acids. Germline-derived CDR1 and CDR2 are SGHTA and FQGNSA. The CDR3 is CASSLPHPSAEGRTDTQYF. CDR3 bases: TGTGCCAGCAGCTTACCCCACCCGAGCGCGGAGGGCCGGACAGATACGCAGTATTTT.

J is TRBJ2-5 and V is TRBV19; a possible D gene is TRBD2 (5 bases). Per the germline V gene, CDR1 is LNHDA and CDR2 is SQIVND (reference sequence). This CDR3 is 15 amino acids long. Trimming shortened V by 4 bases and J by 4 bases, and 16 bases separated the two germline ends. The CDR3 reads CASSTWTVKGETQYF. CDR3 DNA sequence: TGTGCCAGTAGTACGTGGACTGTCAAAGGAGAGACCCAGTACTTC.